Included here is one TCR beta chain sequence, with context. Its antigen remains unidentified. The data were obtained in a study of T cell responses to AZD1222 COVID-19 vaccine. Findings of the study overall: Just a handful of AZD1222 recipients tested seropositive at baseline.

This table comes from immunoSEQ multiplex PCR, and its TCRdb copy is limited to in-frame clones, with some not included. This sample carries some 150,000 clones, roughly nine tenths of them seen once, and the ten largest clones take more than 2.5%. This CDR3 has 17 residues. Trimming took off 2 bases at V and 2 bases at J, with 18 bases between the two ends. Germline V CDR1 and CDR2: MNHEY, SVGEGT. The clonotype was recovered from an adult in good health. Sequencing used peripheral blood, obtained on day 0 of AZD1222 vaccination. This chain uses TRBV6-2 or TRBV6-3 with TRBJ1-1; D is uncertain. Here the CDR3 DNA reads TGTGCCAGCAGTTACCATCAGGCCAGGACCTATAACACTGAAGCTTTCTTT. It yields the protein CASSYHQARTYNTEAFF.